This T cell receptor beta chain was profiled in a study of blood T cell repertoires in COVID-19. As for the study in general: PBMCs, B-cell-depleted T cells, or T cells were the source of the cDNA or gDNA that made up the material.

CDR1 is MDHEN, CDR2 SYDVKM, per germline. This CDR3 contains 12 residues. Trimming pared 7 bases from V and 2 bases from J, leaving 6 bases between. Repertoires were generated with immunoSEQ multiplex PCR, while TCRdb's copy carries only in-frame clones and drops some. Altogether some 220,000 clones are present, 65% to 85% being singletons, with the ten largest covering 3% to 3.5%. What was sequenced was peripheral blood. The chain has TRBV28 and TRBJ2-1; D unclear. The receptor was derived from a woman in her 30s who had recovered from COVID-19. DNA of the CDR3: TGTGCCAGCAATCAGGCCTACAATGAGCAGTTCTTC. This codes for CASNQAYNEQFF.